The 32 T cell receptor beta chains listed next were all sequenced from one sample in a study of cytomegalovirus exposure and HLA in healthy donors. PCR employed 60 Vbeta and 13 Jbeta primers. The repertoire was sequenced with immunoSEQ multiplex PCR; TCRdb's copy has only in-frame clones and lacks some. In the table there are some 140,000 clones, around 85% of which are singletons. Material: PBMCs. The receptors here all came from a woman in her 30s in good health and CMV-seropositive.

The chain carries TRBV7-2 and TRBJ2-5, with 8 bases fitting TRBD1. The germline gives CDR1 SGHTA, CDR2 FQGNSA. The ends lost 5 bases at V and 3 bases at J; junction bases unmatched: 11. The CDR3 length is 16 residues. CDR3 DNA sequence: TGTGCCAGCAGCGTGCGTCGGGACAGGAGGGAAGAGACCCAGTACTTC. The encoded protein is CASSVRRDRREETQYF.

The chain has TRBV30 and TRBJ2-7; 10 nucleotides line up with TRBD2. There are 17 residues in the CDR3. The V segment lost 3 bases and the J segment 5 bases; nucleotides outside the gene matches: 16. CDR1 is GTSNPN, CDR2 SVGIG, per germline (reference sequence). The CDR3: CAWSPARTSGRHHEQYF. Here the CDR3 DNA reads TGTGCCTGGAGCCCGGCAAGGACTAGCGGACGTCATCACGAGCAGTACTTC.

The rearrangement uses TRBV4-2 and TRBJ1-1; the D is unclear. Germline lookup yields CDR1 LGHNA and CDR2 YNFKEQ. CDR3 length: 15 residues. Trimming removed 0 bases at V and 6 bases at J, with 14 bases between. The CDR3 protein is CASSQEHTMRAEAFF. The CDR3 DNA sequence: TGTGCCAGCAGCCAAGAGCACACAATGAGGGCTGAAGCTTTCTTT.

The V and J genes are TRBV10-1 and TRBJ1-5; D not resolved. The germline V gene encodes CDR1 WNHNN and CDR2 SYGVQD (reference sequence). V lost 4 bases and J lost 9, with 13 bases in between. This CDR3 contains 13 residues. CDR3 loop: CASSAGISGPQHF. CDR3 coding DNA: TGCGCCAGCAGTGCCGGGATCTCCGGGCCCCAGCATTTT.

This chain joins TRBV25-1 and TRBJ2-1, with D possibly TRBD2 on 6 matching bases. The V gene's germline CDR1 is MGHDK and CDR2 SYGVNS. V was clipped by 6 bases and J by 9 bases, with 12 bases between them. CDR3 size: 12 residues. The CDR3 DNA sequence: TGTGCCAGCAGGCGGGACGGCCGTGAGCAGTTCTTC. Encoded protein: CASRRDGREQFF. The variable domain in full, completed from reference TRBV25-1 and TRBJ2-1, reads EADIYQTPRYLVIGTGKKITLECSQTMGHDKMYWYQQDPGMELHLIHYSYGVNSTEKGDLSSESTVSRIRTEHFPLTLESARPSHTSQYLCASRRDGREQFFGPGTRLTVL.

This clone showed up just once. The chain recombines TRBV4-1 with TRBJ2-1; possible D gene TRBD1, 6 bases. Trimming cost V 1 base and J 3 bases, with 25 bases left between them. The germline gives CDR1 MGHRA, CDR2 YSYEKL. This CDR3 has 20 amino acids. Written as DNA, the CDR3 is TGCGCCAGCAGCCAAGTGGGCGCCGGACAGCCCACCACCTACTACAATGAGCAGTTCTTC. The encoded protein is CASSQVGAGQPTTYYNEQFF.

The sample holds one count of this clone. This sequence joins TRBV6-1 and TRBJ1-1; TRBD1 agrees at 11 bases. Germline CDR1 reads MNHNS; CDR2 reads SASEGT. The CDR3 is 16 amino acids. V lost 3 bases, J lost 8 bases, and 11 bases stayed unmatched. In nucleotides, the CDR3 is TGTGCCAGCAGTGACCCTTGGACAGGGGGCCGCTTAGAAGCTTTCTTT. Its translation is CASSDPWTGGRLEAFF.

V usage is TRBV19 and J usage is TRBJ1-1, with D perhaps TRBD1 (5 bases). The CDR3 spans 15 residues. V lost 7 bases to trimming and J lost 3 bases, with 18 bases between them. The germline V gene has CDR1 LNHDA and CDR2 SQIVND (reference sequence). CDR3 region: CASNRRRGGDTEAFF. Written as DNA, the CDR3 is TGTGCCAGTAACCGGAGGAGGGGAGGAGACACTGAAGCTTTCTTT.

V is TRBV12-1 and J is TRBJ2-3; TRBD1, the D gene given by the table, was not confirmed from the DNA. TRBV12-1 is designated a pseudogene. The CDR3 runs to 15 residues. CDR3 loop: CASSSLEGGTDTQYF. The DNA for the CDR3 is TGTGCCAGCAGCTCCCTTGAGGGGGGCACAGATACGCAGTATTTT.

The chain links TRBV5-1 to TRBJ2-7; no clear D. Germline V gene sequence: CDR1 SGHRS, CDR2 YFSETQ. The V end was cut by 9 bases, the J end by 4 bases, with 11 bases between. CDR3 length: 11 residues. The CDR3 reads CATLFKYEQYF. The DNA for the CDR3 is TGCGCCACCCTATTTAAGTACGAGCAGTACTTC. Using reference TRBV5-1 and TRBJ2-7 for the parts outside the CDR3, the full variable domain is KAGVTQTPRYLIKTRGQQVTLSCSPISGHRSVSWYQQTPGQGLQFLFEYFSETQRNKGNFPGRFSGRQFSNSRSEMNVSTLELGDSALYLCATLFKYEQYFGPGTRLTVT.

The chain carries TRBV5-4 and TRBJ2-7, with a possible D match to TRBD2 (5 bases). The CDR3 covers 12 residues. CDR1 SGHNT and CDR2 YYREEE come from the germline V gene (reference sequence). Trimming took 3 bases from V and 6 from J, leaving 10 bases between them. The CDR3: CASSSDYGEQYF. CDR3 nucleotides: TGTGCCAGCAGCTCCGACTATGGCGAGCAGTACTTC.

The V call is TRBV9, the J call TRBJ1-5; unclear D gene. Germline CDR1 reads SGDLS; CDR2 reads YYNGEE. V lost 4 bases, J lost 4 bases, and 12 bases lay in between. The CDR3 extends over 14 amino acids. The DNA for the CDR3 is TGTGCCAGCAGCCCCGGACTTACAAATCAGCCCCAGCATTTT. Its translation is CASSPGLTNQPQHF. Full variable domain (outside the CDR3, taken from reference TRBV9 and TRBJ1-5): DSGVTQTPKHLITATGQRVTLRCSPRSGDLSVYWYQQSLDQGLQFLIQYYNGEERAKGNILERFSAQQFPDLHSELNLSSLELGDSALYFCASSPGLTNQPQHFGDGTRLSIL.

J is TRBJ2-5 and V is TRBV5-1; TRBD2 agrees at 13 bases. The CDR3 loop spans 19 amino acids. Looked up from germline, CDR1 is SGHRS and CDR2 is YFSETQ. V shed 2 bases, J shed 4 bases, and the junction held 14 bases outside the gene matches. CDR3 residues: CASSFGQSTSGRVRETQYF. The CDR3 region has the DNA TGCGCCAGCAGCTTTGGACAGTCTACTAGCGGGAGGGTGAGAGAGACCCAGTACTTC.

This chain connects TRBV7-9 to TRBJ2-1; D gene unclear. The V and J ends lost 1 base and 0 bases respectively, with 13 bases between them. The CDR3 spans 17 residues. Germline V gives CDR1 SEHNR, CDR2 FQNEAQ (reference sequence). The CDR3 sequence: CASSLVQAFSSYNEQFF. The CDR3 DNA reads TGTGCCAGCAGCTTAGTCCAGGCTTTTTCCTCCTACAATGAGCAGTTCTTC.

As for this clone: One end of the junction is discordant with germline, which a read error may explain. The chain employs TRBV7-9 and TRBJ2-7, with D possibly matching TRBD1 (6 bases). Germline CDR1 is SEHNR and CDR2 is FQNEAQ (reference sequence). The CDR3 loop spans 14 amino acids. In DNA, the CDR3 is TGTTCCAGCAGCTCCTCGGGACAAACCTCCGAGCAGTACTTC. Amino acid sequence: CSSSSSGQTSEQYF. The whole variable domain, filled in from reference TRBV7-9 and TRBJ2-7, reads DTGVSQNPRHKITKRGQNVTFRCDPISEHNRLYWYRQTLGQGPEFLTYFQNEAQLEKSRLLSDRFSAERPKGSFSTLEIQRTEQGDSAMYLCSSSSSGQTSEQYFGPGTRLTVT.

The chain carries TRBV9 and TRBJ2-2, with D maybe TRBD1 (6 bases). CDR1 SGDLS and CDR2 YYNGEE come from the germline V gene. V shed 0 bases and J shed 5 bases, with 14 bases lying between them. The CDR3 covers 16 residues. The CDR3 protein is CASSVDWGLGTGELFF. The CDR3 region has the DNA TGTGCCAGCAGCGTAGATTGGGGGCTCGGAACCGGGGAGCTGTTTTTT. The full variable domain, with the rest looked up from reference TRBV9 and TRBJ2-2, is DSGVTQTPKHLITATGQRVTLRCSPRSGDLSVYWYQQSLDQGLQFLIQYYNGEERAKGNILERFSAQQFPDLHSELNLSSLELGDSALYFCASSVDWGLGTGELFFGEGSRLTVL.

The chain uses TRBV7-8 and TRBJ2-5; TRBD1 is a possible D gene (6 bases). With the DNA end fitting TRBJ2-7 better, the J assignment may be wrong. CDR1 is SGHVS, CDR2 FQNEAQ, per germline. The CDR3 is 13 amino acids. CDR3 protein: CASSLGTYYEQYF. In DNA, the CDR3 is TGTGCCAGCAGCCTTGGGACATACTACGAGCAGTACTTC.

CDR3 nucleotide sequence: TGTGCCAGCAGTTTTGGCGGCCCTAATGAAAAACTGTTTTTT. This encodes CASSFGGPNEKLFF. This chain joins TRBV28 and TRBJ1-4; D remains unclear. The length of the CDR3 is 14 residues. Trimming took off 3 bases at V and 3 bases at J, with 8 bases between the two ends. Germline loops: CDR1 MDHEN, CDR2 SYDVKM.

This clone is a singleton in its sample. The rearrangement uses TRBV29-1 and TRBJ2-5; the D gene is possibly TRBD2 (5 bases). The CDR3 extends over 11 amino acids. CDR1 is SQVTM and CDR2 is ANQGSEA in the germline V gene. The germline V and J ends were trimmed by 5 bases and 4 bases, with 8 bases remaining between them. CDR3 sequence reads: CSVRGGETQYF. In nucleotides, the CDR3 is TGCAGCGTTCGCGGAGGAGAGACCCAGTACTTC.

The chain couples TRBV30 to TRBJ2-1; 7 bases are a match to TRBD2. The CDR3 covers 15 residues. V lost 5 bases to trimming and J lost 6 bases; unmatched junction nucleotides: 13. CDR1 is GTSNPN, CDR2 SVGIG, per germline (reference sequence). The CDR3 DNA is TGTGCCTGGGCGGGGGAGCTAGTGGTTGGCAATGAGCAGTTCTTC. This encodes CAWAGELVVGNEQFF.

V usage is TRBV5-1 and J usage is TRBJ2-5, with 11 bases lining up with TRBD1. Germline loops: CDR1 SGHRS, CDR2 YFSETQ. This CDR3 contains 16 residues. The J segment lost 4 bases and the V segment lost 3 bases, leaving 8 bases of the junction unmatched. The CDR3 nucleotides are TGCGCCAGCAGCTCCGGACAGGGGGCAATTTCAGAGACCCAGTACTTC. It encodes CASSSGQGAISETQYF.

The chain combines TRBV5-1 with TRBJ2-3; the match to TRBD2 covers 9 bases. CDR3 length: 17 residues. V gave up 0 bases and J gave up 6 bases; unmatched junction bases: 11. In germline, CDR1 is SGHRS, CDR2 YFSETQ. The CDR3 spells CASSLEGGTSGPDTQYF. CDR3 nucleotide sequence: TGCGCCAGCAGCTTGGAGGGTGGAACTAGCGGGCCTGATACGCAGTATTTT.

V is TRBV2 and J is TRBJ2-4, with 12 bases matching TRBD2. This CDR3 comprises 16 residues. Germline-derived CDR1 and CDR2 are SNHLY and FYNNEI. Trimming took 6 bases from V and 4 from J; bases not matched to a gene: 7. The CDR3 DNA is TGTGCCAGCAGCCCGAGACTAGCGGGGGATAAAAACATTCAGTACTTC. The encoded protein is CASSPRLAGDKNIQYF.

CDR3: CASRKVPGIVDEKLFF. The CDR3 DNA sequence: TGTGCCAGCAGAAAAGTACCAGGTATAGTGGATGAAAAACTGTTTTTT. V is TRBV2 and J is TRBJ1-4; D remains ambiguous. Germline CDR1 is SNHLY and CDR2 is FYNNEI. This CDR3 has 16 amino acids. Trimming stripped 6 bases from V and 6 bases from J, with 20 bases between.

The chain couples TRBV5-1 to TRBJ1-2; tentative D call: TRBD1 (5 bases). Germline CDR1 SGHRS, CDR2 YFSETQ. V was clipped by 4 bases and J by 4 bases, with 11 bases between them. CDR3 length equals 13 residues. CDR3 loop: CASSIDSLYGYTF. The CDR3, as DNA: TGCGCCAGCAGCATTGACAGCCTCTATGGCTACACCTTC.

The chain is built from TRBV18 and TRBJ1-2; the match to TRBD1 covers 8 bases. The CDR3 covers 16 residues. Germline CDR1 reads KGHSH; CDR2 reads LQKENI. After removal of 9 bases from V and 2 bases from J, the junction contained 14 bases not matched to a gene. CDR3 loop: CASSSGQAEPNYGYTF. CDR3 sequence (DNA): TGTGCCAGTTCCTCGGGACAGGCGGAACCGAACTATGGCTACACCTTC.

DNA of the CDR3: TGCAGCGGACAGCCGGGGAGGCAAAGCACAGATACGCAGTATTTT. This encodes CSGQPGRQSTDTQYF. V usage is TRBV29-1 and J usage is TRBJ2-3; tentative D call: TRBD2 (6 bases). CDR1 and CDR2 from the germline V gene are SQVTM and ANQGSEA. Deletions cut 7 bases from V and 0 bases from J, with 17 bases between. The CDR3 loop spans 15 amino acids.

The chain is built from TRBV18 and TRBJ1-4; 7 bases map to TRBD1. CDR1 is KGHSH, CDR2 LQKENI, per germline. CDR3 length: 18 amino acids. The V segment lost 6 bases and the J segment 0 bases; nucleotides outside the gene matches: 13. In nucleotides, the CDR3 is TGTGCCAGCTCCCCCGTTCCCGGGACAGATCCAACTAATGAAAAACTGTTTTTT. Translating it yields CASSPVPGTDPTNEKLFF.

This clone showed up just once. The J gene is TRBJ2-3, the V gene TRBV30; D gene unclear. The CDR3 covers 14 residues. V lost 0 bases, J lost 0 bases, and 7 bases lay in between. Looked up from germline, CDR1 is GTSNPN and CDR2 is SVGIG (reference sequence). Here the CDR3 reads CAWSVESSTDTQYF. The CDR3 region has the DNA TGTGCCTGGAGTGTAGAGTCTAGCACAGATACGCAGTATTTT.

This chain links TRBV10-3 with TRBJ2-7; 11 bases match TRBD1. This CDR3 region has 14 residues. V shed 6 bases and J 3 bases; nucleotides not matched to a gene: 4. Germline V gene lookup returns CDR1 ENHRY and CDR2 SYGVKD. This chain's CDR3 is CAISRTGGNYEQYF. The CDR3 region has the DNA TGTGCCATCAGCCGGACAGGGGGCAACTACGAGCAGTACTTC.

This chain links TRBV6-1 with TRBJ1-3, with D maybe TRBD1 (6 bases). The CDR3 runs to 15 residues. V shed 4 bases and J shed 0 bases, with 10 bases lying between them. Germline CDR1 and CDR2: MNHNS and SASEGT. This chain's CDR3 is CASSVDRLSGNTIYF. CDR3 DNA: TGTGCCAGCAGTGTGGACAGACTCTCTGGAAACACCATATATTTT.

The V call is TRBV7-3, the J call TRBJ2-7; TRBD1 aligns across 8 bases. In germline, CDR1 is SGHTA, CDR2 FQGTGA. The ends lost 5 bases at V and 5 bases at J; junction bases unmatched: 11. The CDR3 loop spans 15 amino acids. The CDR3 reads CASSAMTGEGHEQYF. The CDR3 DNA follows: TGTGCCAGCAGCGCCATGACAGGGGAAGGCCACGAGCAGTACTTC.